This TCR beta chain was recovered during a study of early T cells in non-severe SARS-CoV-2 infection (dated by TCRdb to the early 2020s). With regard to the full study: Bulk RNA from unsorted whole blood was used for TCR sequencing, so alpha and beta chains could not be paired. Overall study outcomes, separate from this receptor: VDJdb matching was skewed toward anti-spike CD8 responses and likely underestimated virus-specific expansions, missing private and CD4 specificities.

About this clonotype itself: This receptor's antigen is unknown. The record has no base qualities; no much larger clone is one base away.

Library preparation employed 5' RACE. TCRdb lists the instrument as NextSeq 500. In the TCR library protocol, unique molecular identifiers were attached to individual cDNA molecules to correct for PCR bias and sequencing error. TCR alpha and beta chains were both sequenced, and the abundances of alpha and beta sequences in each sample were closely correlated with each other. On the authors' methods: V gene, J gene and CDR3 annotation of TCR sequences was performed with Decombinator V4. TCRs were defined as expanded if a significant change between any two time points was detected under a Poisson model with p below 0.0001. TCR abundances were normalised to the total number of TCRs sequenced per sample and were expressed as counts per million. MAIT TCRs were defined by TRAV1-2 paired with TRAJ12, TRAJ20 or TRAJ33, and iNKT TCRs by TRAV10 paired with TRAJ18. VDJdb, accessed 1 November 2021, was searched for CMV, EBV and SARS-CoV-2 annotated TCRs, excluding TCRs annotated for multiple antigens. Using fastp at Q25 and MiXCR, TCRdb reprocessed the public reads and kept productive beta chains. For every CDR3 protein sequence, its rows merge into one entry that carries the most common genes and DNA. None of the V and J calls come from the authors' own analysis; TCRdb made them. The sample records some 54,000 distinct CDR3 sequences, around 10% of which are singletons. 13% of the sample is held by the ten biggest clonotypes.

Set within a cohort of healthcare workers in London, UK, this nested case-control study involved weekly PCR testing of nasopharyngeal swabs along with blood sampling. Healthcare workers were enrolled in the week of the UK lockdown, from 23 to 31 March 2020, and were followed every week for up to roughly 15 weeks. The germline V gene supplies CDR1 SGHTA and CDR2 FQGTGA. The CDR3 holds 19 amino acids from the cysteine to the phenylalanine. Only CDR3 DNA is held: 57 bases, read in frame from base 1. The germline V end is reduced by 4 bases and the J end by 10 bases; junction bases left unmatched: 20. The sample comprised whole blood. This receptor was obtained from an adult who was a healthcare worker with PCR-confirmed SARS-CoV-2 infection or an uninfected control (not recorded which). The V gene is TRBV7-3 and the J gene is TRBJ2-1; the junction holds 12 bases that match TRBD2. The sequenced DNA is TGTGCCAGCAGCTCGCAGCCCACTCTAGCGGGAGGGCCGTTTATGGAGCAGTTCTTC. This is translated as CASSSQPTLAGGPFMEQFF.